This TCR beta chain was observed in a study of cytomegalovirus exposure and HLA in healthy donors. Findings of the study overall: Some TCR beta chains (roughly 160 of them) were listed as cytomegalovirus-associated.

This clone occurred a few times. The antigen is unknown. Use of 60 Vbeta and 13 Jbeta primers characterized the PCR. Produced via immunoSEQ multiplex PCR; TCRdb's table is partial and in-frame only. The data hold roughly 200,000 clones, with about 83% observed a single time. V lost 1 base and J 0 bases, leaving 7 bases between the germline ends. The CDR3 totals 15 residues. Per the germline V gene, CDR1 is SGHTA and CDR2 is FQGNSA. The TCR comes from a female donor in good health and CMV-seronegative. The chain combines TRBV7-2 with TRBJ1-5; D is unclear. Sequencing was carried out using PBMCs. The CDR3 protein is CASSLGEYSNQPQHF. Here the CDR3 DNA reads TGTGCCAGCAGCTTAGGGGAGTATAGCAATCAGCCCCAGCATTTT. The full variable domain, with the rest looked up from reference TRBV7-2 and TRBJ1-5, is GAGVSQSPSNKVTEKGKDVELRCDPISGHTALYWYRQSLGQGLEFLIYFQGNSAPDKSGLPSDRFSAERTGGSVSTLTIQRTQQEDSAVYLCASSLGEYSNQPQHFGDGTRLSIL.